This T cell receptor beta chain comes out of a study of T cell changes during pregnancy in multiple sclerosis. Method: immunoSEQ multiplex PCR; TCRdb's copy keeps in-frame clones and lacks some. This table holds tens of thousands of clones, approximately 93% found once. The sequencing used peripheral blood, collected in the second trimester of pregnancy. The sequence derives from a female donor with multiple sclerosis, enrolled in a pregnancy study.

CDR3 bases: TGTGCCAGCAGCTACCTGGTCACTAGCGGGGGAACAGATACGCAGTATTTT. Translated: CASSYLVTSGGTDTQYF. V usage is TRBV5-4 and J usage is TRBJ2-3; 11 bases map to TRBD2. V lost 3 bases, J lost 3 bases, and 9 bases stayed unmatched. Germline V gives CDR1 SGHNT, CDR2 YYREEE (reference sequence). The CDR3 has 17 residues.